The 30 T cell receptor beta chains listed next were all sequenced from one sample in a study of blood T cell repertoires in COVID-19. Using immunoSEQ multiplex PCR, the repertoire was profiled, and TCRdb retains in-frame clones only, with some absent. The table has 120,000 or so clones, more than 75% seen once. The sample was peripheral blood. These receptors were obtained from a man aged 45-60 years with acute or convalescent COVID-19.

A single count supports this clone. This chain uses TRBV18 with TRBJ1-1, with D hard to call. The CDR3 sequence is 13 residues long. V was pared by 6 bases and J by 3 bases, with 11 bases between. Germline loops: CDR1 KGHSH, CDR2 LQKENI. The DNA of the CDR3 is TGTGCCAGCTCGACCGGGAGGGACACTGAAGCTTTCTTT. It encodes CASSTGRDTEAFF.

The V and J genes are TRBV11-2 and TRBJ2-2, with D possibly being TRBD2 (6 bases). There are 15 residues in the CDR3. CDR1 is SGHAT and CDR2 is FQNNGV in the germline V gene. V lost 2 bases, J lost 1 base, and 8 bases lay in between. The CDR3 is CASSLSGGNTGELFF. CDR3 coding DNA: TGTGCCAGCAGCTTATCCGGGGGGAACACCGGGGAGCTGTTTTTT.

The V and J genes are TRBV2 and TRBJ2-7; weak D call: TRBD2 (5 bases). Germline CDR1 is SNHLY and CDR2 is FYNNEI. There are 11 residues in the CDR3. Trimming cost V 10 bases and J 6 bases, with 13 bases left between them. CDR3 nucleotides: TGTGCCACCTGGAATAGCGTCGAGCAGTACTTC. Its protein is CATWNSVEQYF.

The chain joins TRBV19 to TRBJ1-1; 10 nucleotides agree with TRBD1. Trimming took 4 bases from V and 5 from J; bases not matched to a gene: 4. CDR3 length: 14 amino acids. In germline, CDR1 is LNHDA, CDR2 SQIVND (reference sequence). This CDR3 reads CASSRQGARTEAFF. CDR3 coding DNA: TGTGCCAGTAGTAGACAGGGGGCGAGGACTGAAGCTTTCTTT.

The chain is built from TRBV7-2 and TRBJ2-1, with 7 bases fitting TRBD2. Germline V lookup: CDR1 SGHTA, CDR2 FQGNSA. There are 15 residues in the CDR3. Trimming cost V 0 bases and J 4 bases; bases outside gene matches: 3. CDR3 in DNA: TGTGCCAGCAGCTTAGCTAGCGGGCCTTACAATGAGCAGTTCTTC. It encodes CASSLASGPYNEQFF. Together with reference TRBV7-2 and TRBJ2-1, the CDR3 gives the full variable domain: GAGVSQSPSNKVTEKGKDVELRCDPISGHTALYWYRQSLGQGLEFLIYFQGNSAPDKSGLPSDRFSAERTGGSVSTLTIQRTQQEDSAVYLCASSLASGPYNEQFFGPGTRLTVL.

This chain connects TRBV4-3 to TRBJ2-7; 9 nucleotides align to TRBD1. The germline gives CDR1 LGHNA, CDR2 YSLEER. The CDR3 runs 15 residues. After removal of 0 bases from V and 3 bases from J, the junction contained 3 bases not matched to a gene. CDR3 bases: TGCGCCAGCAGCCAAGATATGGGACAGGGCTACGAGCAGTACTTC. Encoded protein: CASSQDMGQGYEQYF.

The CDR3 region has the DNA TGCGCCAGCAGCCCAACACTAGCGGGAGTAGTCGGGGAGCTGTTTTTT. It is translated as CASSPTLAGVVGELFF. This chain joins TRBV5-1 and TRBJ2-2; 11 nucleotides agree with TRBD2. This CDR3 is 16 amino acids long. In germline, CDR1 is SGHRS, CDR2 YFSETQ. J was trimmed by 7 bases and V by 4 bases; bases with no gene match: 9.

The genes are TRBV2 and TRBJ1-5; 8 bases agree with TRBD1. Per the germline V gene, CDR1 is SNHLY and CDR2 is FYNNEI. The J segment lost 2 bases and the V segment lost 5 bases, leaving 2 bases of the junction unmatched. This CDR3 has 14 residues. CDR3 sequence reads: CASSPGQGNQPQHF. The CDR3 coding sequence is TGTGCCAGCAGTCCGGGACAGGGCAATCAGCCCCAGCATTTT.

V and J are TRBV3-1 (or the pseudogene TRBV3-2) and TRBJ1-6; D uncertain. Trimming took off 1 base at V and 8 bases at J, with 18 bases between the two ends. The germline V gene has CDR1 LGHDT and CDR2 YNNKEL (reference sequence). There are 17 residues in the CDR3. CDR3 in amino acids: CASSQVSTGLRDSPLHF. The CDR3 bases are TGTGCCAGCAGCCAAGTGTCTACGGGTTTAAGAGATTCACCCCTCCACTTT.

The count of this clone is one. Because it lacks the conserved phenylalanine or tryptophan at the end, this CDR3 is likely a read error. Because the CDR3's place on the DNA is in doubt, the DNA is left out and the CDR3 is given as listed by TCRdb. This rearrangement joins TRBV12-3 or TRBV12-4 to TRBJ1-6. Inclusive of both ends, the CDR3 amounts to 8 amino acids. CDR3: CASSFMRV.

This clone was recorded a few times. This chain connects TRBV7-2 to TRBJ2-1; TRBD2 matches 9 bases. The length of the CDR3 is 18 residues. V was pared by 0 bases and J by 5 bases, with 11 bases of the junction left unmatched. The V gene's germline CDR1 is SGHTA and CDR2 FQGNSA. CDR3 amino acids: CASSLALSGSSEHNEQFF. The CDR3 DNA reads TGTGCCAGCAGCTTAGCGCTTAGCGGGAGTAGTGAACACAATGAGCAGTTCTTC.

The chain uses TRBV7-8 and TRBJ2-5; TRBD1 might be the D (5 bases). The V end lost 1 base, the J end lost 2 bases, and 11 bases lay between the germline ends. CDR3 length: 15 amino acids. The germline V gene has CDR1 SGHVS and CDR2 FQNEAQ. This CDR3 is CASSLEGQRQETQYF. The CDR3 nucleotides read TGTGCCAGCAGCTTAGAGGGGCAACGTCAAGAGACCCAGTACTTC.

CDR3 sequence: CASTPEQKRDGYTF. CDR3 sequence (DNA): TGCGCCAGCACCCCGGAGCAAAAGCGGGATGGCTACACCTTC. The rearrangement links TRBV5-1 to TRBJ1-2, with no clear D. The germline V and J ends were trimmed by 6 bases and 6 bases, with 18 bases remaining between them. The CDR3 covers 14 residues. The V gene's germline CDR1 is SGHRS and CDR2 YFSETQ.

This clone has only one observation. The chain employs TRBV3-1 (or the pseudogene TRBV3-2) and TRBJ1-4, with D perhaps matching TRBD1 (5 bases). The V gene's germline CDR1 is LGHDT and CDR2 YNNKEL (reference sequence). The CDR3 runs 14 residues. V dropped 4 bases and J dropped 4 bases, with 10 bases sitting between them. As DNA, the CDR3 is TGTGCCAGCAGCCCCCCAGGGATTAATGAAAAACTGTTTTTT. This gives the protein CASSPPGINEKLFF.

This clone has a single count. For the CDR3, the DNA is TGTGCCAGCAGCCCGGGACTAGCGGGAGCCTACGAGCAGTACTTC. This codes for CASSPGLAGAYEQYF. The chain carries TRBV5-4 and TRBJ2-7; TRBD2 aligns across 14 bases. CDR1 is SGHNT, CDR2 YYREEE, per germline (reference sequence). The CDR3 is 15 amino acids. Trimming at V came to 4 bases and at J to 2 bases, leaving 2 bases not matched to a gene.

The chain links TRBV11-3 to TRBJ1-4, with D unclear. There are 14 residues in the CDR3. The V gene lost 2 bases and the J gene lost 2 bases, with 6 bases spanning the gap. Germline assignment: CDR1 SGHNT and CDR2 YENEEA. CDR3 bases: TGTGCCAGCAGCTTATACGGGACTAATGAAAAACTGTTTTTT. It yields the protein CASSLYGTNEKLFF.

This sequence joins TRBV5-1 and TRBJ2-7; tentatively, D is TRBD2 (6 bases). The germline V gene encodes CDR1 SGHRS and CDR2 YFSETQ. CDR3 length equals 15 residues. With 4 bases removed from V and 4 bases from J, the gap between germline ends came to 18 bases. This CDR3 reads CASSPRVSGTYEQYF. CDR3 DNA: TGCGCCAGCAGCCCTAGGGTCTCGGGGACTTACGAGCAGTACTTC. Full variable domain (remainder filled in from reference TRBV5-1 and TRBJ2-7): KAGVTQTPRYLIKTRGQQVTLSCSPISGHRSVSWYQQTPGQGLQFLFEYFSETQRNKGNFPGRFSGRQFSNSRSEMNVSTLELGDSALYLCASSPRVSGTYEQYFGPGTRLTVT.

The chain employs TRBV19 and TRBJ2-2; D is possibly TRBD1 (7 bases). Germline CDR1 LNHDA, CDR2 SQIVND (reference sequence). V was clipped by 10 bases and J by 5 bases, with 17 bases between them. The CDR3 has 14 residues. The CDR3 loop reads CATNHRGGTGELFF. CDR3 DNA sequence: TGTGCCACCAACCACAGGGGAGGTACCGGGGAGCTGTTTTTT.

The genes are TRBV9 and TRBJ2-7, with 7 positions matching TRBD1. Germline CDR1 reads SGDLS; CDR2 reads YYNGEE. This CDR3 comprises 14 residues. Trimming cost V 1 base and J 2 bases; bases outside gene matches: 3. The CDR3 DNA reads as TGTGCCAGCAGCGTAAGGACAGGAGCCTACGAGCAGTACTTC. This sequence encodes CASSVRTGAYEQYF.

The rearrangement links TRBV28 to TRBJ2-7, with 11 bases matching TRBD2. The germline V gene has CDR1 MDHEN and CDR2 SYDVKM. The CDR3 is 15 residues long. After removal of 5 bases from V and 7 bases from J, the junction contained 10 bases not matched to a gene. This chain's CDR3 is CASSLTSGMPREQYF. CDR3 bases: TGTGCCAGCAGTCTGACTAGCGGGATGCCGCGGGAGCAGTACTTC.

This clone was seen more than once but under ten times. This sequence joins TRBV19 and TRBJ1-2; D unresolved. Germline CDR1 is LNHDA and CDR2 is SQIVND (reference sequence). Trimming took 4 bases from V and 3 from J, leaving 15 bases between them. The CDR3 runs 15 residues. The CDR3 DNA reads as TGTGCCAGTAGTACCCGGGTGCGTCGGGACTATGGCTACACCTTC. Protein sequence: CASSTRVRRDYGYTF.

The sample holds one count of this clone. The chain joins TRBV7-9 to TRBJ2-1, with 7 bases that match TRBD2. The CDR3 is 15 residues long. Germline V gives CDR1 SEHNR, CDR2 FQNEAQ (reference sequence). V was clipped by 4 bases and J by 0 bases; unmatched bases: 3. The CDR3 nucleotides read TGTGCCAGCAGCTGGGGGGGATCCTCCTACAATGAGCAGTTCTTC. Its protein is CASSWGGSSYNEQFF.

Only one count was recorded for this clone. The chain carries TRBV30 and TRBJ2-7; TRBD2 aligns across 10 bases. This CDR3 contains 17 residues. Losses at the gene ends were 7 bases for V and 4 bases for J; bases not matched to a gene: 19. Per germline, CDR1 GTSNPN and CDR2 SVGIG (reference sequence). CDR3 nucleotide sequence: TGTGCCTCCCGAAAGCGGGAGGGTACTTTTCTACCATACGAGCAGTACTTC. Its translation is CASRKREGTFLPYEQYF.

The V call is TRBV6-1, the J call TRBJ1-5; 7 positions match TRBD1. Trimming took 2 bases from V and 2 from J; bases not matched to a gene: 6. Germline loops: CDR1 MNHNS, CDR2 SASEGT. The CDR3 is 16 residues long. CDR3: CASSEQGGQGNQPQHF. The DNA for the CDR3 is TGTGCCAGCAGTGAACAGGGGGGCCAAGGCAATCAGCCCCAGCATTTT.

The genes are TRBV6-5 and TRBJ1-5, with D possibly TRBD1 on 5 matching bases. V was clipped by 0 bases and J by 4 bases, with 7 bases between them. CDR3 length: 14 amino acids. Germline V gives CDR1 MNHEY, CDR2 SVGAGI. In nucleotides, the CDR3 is TGTGCCAGCAGTTACTCGAACAGGAATCAGCCCCAGCATTTT. This codes for CASSYSNRNQPQHF.

This clone was seen only once. The J gene is TRBJ1-2, the V gene TRBV30; D remains ambiguous. In germline, CDR1 is GTSNPN, CDR2 SVGIG (reference sequence). Trimming cost V 8 bases and J 6 bases, with 16 bases left between them. This CDR3 region has 12 residues. The CDR3 nucleotides are TGTGCCGAGCGGGGAGAATACGATGGCTACACCTTC. Translating it yields CAERGEYDGYTF. Supplemented by reference TRBV30 and TRBJ1-2, the full variable domain reads SQTIHQWPATLVQPVGSPLSLECTVEGTSNPNLYWYRQAAGRGLQLLFYSVGIGQISSEVPQNLSASRPQDRQFILSSKKLLLSDSGFYLCAERGEYDGYTFGSGTRLTVV.

CDR3 nucleotides: TGTGCCAGCAGCCCAACCGGGACTAGCGGCAAAAGCTCCTACAATGAGCAGTTCTTC. Its translation: CASSPTGTSGKSSYNEQFF. The rearrangement joins TRBV5-6 to TRBJ2-1; 11 bases agree with TRBD2. Trimming at V came to 4 bases and at J to 0 bases, leaving 12 bases not matched to a gene. Germline CDR1 reads SGHDT; CDR2 reads YYEEEE. The CDR3 length is 19 residues.

The CDR3 protein is CASSYSIGQGSSPLHF. Written as DNA, the CDR3 is TGTGCCAGCAGTTACTCGATCGGCCAGGGGAGTTCACCCCTCCACTTT. The rearrangement joins TRBV6-5 to TRBJ1-6; possible D gene TRBD1, 6 bases. CDR3 size: 16 residues. V lost 0 bases and J 9 bases, leaving 15 bases between the germline ends. From germline, CDR1 is MNHEY and CDR2 SVGAGI.

The V gene is TRBV6-2 or TRBV6-3, the J gene TRBJ1-2, with 8 nucleotides matching TRBD1. The V gene's germline CDR1 is MNHEY and CDR2 SVGEGT. After removal of 5 bases from V and 8 bases from J, the junction contained 4 bases not matched to a gene. The CDR3 covers 12 residues. This CDR3 reads CASSPGGYGYTF. The CDR3 DNA is TGTGCCAGCAGTCCAGGGGGCTACGGCTACACCTTC.

The V call is TRBV19, the J call TRBJ1-2, with no clear D. The CDR3 sequence is 13 residues long. The V end was cut by 0 bases, the J end by 5 bases, with 7 bases between. The germline V gene has CDR1 LNHDA and CDR2 SQIVND (reference sequence). The CDR3 bases are TGTGCCAGTAGTATAGATCGTAGTTATGGCTACACCTTC. This gives the protein CASSIDRSYGYTF.